This T cell receptor (beta chain) came from a study of cytomegalovirus exposure and HLA in healthy donors. Study-level results: When analyzed later, a missense DCLRE1C variant was found to be linked to TCR beta V- and J-gene trimming.

Trimming took 4 bases from V and 1 from J, leaving 19 bases between them. This CDR3 has 18 amino acids. Germline lookup yields CDR1 LNHDA and CDR2 SQIVND (reference sequence). The PCR ran on 60 Vbeta and 13 Jbeta primers. Generated by immunoSEQ multiplex PCR, the TCRdb table keeps only in-frame clones and is missing some. This table holds 95,000 to 150,000 clones, 15% found once. In its sample, this clone was seen a few times. Its specificity is not known. The clonotype originates from a woman aged 18-29 years in good health and CMV-seronegative. Specimen: PBMCs. V and J are TRBV19 and TRBJ2-2, with a weak D call TRBD1 (6 bases). CDR3 residues: CASSSPSWGRENTGELFF. CDR3 bases: TGTGCCAGTAGTAGCCCCAGTTGGGGGCGAGAGAACACCGGGGAGCTGTTTTTT.